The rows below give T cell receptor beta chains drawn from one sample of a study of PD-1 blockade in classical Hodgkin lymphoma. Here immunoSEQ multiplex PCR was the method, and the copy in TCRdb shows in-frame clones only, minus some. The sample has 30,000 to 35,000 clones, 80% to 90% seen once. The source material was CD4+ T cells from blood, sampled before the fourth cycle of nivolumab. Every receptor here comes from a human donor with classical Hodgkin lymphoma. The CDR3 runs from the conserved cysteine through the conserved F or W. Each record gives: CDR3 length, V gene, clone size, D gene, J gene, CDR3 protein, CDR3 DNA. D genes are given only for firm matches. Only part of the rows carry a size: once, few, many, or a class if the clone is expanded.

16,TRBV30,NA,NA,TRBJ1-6,CAWRGGASSYNSPLHF,TGTGCCTGGAGGGGGGGGGCAAGCTCCTATAATTCACCCCTCCACTTT
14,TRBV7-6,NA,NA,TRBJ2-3,CASSTTRFTDTQYF,TGTGCCAGCAGCACAACCCGTTTTACAGATACGCAGTATTTT
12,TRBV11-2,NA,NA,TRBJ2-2,CASRTSAGGLFF,TGTGCCAGCAGAACCTCGGCGGGTGGGCTGTTTTTT
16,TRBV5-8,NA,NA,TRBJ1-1,CASSLARGGGNTEAFF,TGTGCCAGCAGCTTGGCCCGGGGGGGAGGGAACACTGAAGCTTTCTTT
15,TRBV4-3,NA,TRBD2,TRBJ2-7,CASSQGLAENYEQYF,TGCGCCAGCAGCCAGGGACTAGCGGAGAACTACGAGCAGTACTTC
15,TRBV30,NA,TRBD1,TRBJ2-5,CAWSVPRGPEETQYF,TGTGCCTGGAGTGTCCCCAGGGGGCCTGAAGAGACCCAGTACTTC
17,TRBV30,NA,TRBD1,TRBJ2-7,CAWRAKLQGMSSYEQYF,TGTGCCTGGAGGGCCAAATTACAGGGGATGAGCTCCTACGAGCAGTACTTC
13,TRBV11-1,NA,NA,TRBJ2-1,CASSANSYNEQFF,TGTGCCAGCAGCGCCAATTCTTACAATGAGCAGTTCTTC
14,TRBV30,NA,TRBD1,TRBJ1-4,CAWRRRTGGEKLFF,TGTGCCTGGAGGAGAAGGACAGGGGGTGAAAAACTGTTTTTT
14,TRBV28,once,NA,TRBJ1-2,CASSTTGEGYGYTF,TGTGCCAGCAGCACGACAGGCGAAGGCTATGGCTACACCTTC
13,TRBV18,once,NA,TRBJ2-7,CASSPPDSYEQYF,TGTGCCAGCTCACCCCCTGACTCTTACGAGCAGTACTTC
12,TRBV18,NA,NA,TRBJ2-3,CASSPGADTQYF,TGTGCCAGCTCACCCGGGGCAGATACGCAGTATTTT
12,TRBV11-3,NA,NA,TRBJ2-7,CASSLLSPEQYF,TGTGCCAGCAGCTTATTGAGTCCCGAGCAGTACTTC
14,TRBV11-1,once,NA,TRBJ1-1,CASSLATVNTEAFF,TGTGCCAGCAGCTTAGCAACTGTGAACACTGAAGCTTTCTTT
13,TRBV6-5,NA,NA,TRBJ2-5,CASKRPSQETQYF,TGTGCCAGCAAAAGGCCGAGCCAAGAGACCCAGTACTTC
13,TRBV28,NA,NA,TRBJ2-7,CASSLGNSEGLYF,TGTGCCAGCAGTTTAGGGAACAGCGAAGGACTGTACTTC
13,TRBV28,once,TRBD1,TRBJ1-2,CASSVGQVSGYTF,TGTGCCAGCAGTGTTGGACAGGTCTCTGGCTACACCTTC
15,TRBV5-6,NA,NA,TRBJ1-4,CASSSLGAADEKLFF,TGTGCCAGCAGCTCCCTCGGGGCGGCGGACGAAAAACTGTTTTTT
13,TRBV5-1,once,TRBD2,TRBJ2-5,CASRAGGRETQYF,TGCGCCAGCAGGGCGGGGGGGCGAGAGACCCAGTACTTC
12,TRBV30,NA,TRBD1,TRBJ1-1,CAWSTGGPEAFF,TGTGCCTGGAGCACAGGGGGGCCTGAAGCTTTCTTT
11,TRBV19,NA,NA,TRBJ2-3,CASGRGDTQYF,TGTGCCAGTGGGAGAGGCGACACGCAGTATTTT
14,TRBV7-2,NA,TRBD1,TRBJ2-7,CASSLRDRGTEQYF,TGTGCCAGCAGCCTTCGGGACAGGGGAACCGAGCAGTACTTC
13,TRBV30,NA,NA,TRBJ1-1,CAWSVEASDEAFF,TGTGCCTGGAGTGTAGAGGCGTCGGATGAAGCTTTCTTT
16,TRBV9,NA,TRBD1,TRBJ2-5,CASSAGDRGSQETQYF,TGTGCCAGCAGCGCCGGGGACAGGGGGAGCCAAGAGACCCAGTACTTC
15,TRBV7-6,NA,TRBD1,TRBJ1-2,CASTPEYRGNNGYTF,TGTGCCAGCACCCCAGAGTACAGGGGGAATAATGGCTACACCTTC
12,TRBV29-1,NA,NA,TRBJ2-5,CSAPGEVETQYF,TGCAGCGCCCCGGGGGAGGTAGAGACCCAGTACTTC
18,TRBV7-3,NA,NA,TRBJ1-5,CASSLDPDIRGSNQPQHF,TGTGCCAGCAGCTTAGATCCGGATATCAGGGGCAGCAATCAGCCCCAGCATTTT
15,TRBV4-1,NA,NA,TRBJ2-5,CASSQYGLLQETQYF,TGCGCCAGCAGCCAGTATGGACTGCTACAAGAGACCCAGTACTTC